These 14 T cell receptor beta chains came from one sample sequenced in a study of shared clonotypes between healthy human individuals. Generated by immunoSEQ multiplex PCR, the TCRdb table keeps only in-frame clones and is missing some. The sample lists 1,400,000 or so clones; around 98.5% were seen once. The sequencing sample was made of naive CD4+ T cells sorted from blood. Subset in this sample: CD45RA+ positively selected. The receptors here all came from a man under 40 in good health.

This clone was recorded once. The rearrangement uses TRBV5-1 and TRBJ2-7, with a possible D match to TRBD1 (6 bases). Looked up from germline, CDR1 is SGHRS and CDR2 is YFSETQ. CDR3 length: 15 amino acids. Trimming cost V 4 bases and J 0 bases, with 14 bases left between them. The DNA of the CDR3 is TGCGCCAGCAGCGGGACATATGCCAGCTCCTACGAGCAGTACTTC. Encoded protein: CASSGTYASSYEQYF.

This chain connects TRBV7-3 to TRBJ2-2, with TRBD2 matching 9 bases. The CDR3 is made up of 15 amino acids. CDR1 is SGHTA and CDR2 is FQGTGA in the germline V gene. Trimming removed 5 bases from V and 4 bases from J; junction bases left unmatched: 5. CDR3 region: CASSPAGGFTGELFF. For the CDR3, the DNA is TGTGCCAGCAGCCCAGCGGGAGGCTTCACCGGGGAGCTGTTTTTT.

V and J are TRBV5-4 and TRBJ1-2, with 7 bases that match TRBD1. With V trimmed by 3 bases and J by 8 bases, 7 bases remained unmatched. Germline lookup yields CDR1 SGHNT and CDR2 YYREEE (reference sequence). This CDR3 spans 13 amino acids. The CDR3 DNA sequence: TGTGCCAGCAGCTCTCGACAGGGCCAGGGCTACACCTTC. It translates to CASSSRQGQGYTF.

V is TRBV27 and J is TRBJ2-7; TRBD1 agrees at 9 bases. The germline gives CDR1 MNHEY, CDR2 SMNVEV (reference sequence). This CDR3 has 15 amino acids. V lost 3 bases to trimming and J lost 7 bases; unmatched junction nucleotides: 10. The CDR3 DNA reads as TGTGCCAGCAGTTTTTCGGACAGGGGTTTATGGGAGCAGTACTTC. Residues: CASSFSDRGLWEQYF.

The chain links TRBV5-1 to TRBJ2-5, with 7 bases matching TRBD2. The germline CDR1 and CDR2 sequences are SGHRS and YFSETQ. This CDR3 is 15 amino acids long. Germline trimming cut 4 bases from V and 5 bases from J; bases unmatched to any gene: 11. The CDR3 coding sequence is TGCGCCAGCAGCGTTACGGGGCAGGGAGGGGAGACCCAGTACTTC. It translates to CASSVTGQGGETQYF.

This clone was counted a single time. This chain connects TRBV6-1 to TRBJ1-2; a weak D match, TRBD1 (5 bases). V lost 1 base to trimming and J lost 8 bases, with 14 bases between them. The germline V gene encodes CDR1 MNHNS and CDR2 SASEGT. CDR3 length: 14 amino acids. CDR3 sequence reads: CASSEDGTILGYTF. The CDR3 coding sequence is TGTGCCAGCAGTGAAGACGGGACTATTTTAGGCTACACCTTC.

This clone was seen once. The chain uses TRBV4-1 and TRBJ2-7; D not resolved. The V gene lost 4 bases and the J gene lost 0 bases, with 19 bases spanning the gap. The germline gives CDR1 MGHRA, CDR2 YSYEKL. This CDR3 contains 17 residues. This CDR3 reads CASSPDRGLGPSYEQYF. Here the CDR3 DNA reads TGCGCCAGCAGCCCGGACCGTGGTTTAGGGCCCTCCTACGAGCAGTACTTC.

This clone was seen once. J is TRBJ1-4 and V is TRBV4-1; tentatively, D is TRBD1 (5 bases). The CDR3 contains 15 residues. Germline CDR1 MGHRA, CDR2 YSYEKL. V lost 4 bases and J lost 3, with 12 bases in between. This CDR3 is CASSRRQTPNEKLFF. In nucleotides, the CDR3 is TGCGCCAGCAGCCGTCGACAGACCCCTAATGAAAAACTGTTTTTT.

The chain uses TRBV7-3 and TRBJ2-3; possible D gene TRBD2, 5 bases. The germline V gene encodes CDR1 SGHTA and CDR2 FQGTGA. V was pared by 4 bases and J by 1 base, with 9 bases between. This CDR3 has 14 amino acids. CDR3 loop: CASSSGTRTDTQYF. CDR3 nucleotides: TGTGCCAGCAGCTCGGGAACTCGCACAGATACGCAGTATTTT.

V is TRBV18 and J is TRBJ2-2, with TRBD1 matching over 8 bases. This CDR3 is 13 amino acids long. CDR1 KGHSH and CDR2 LQKENI come from the germline V gene. Trimming took 6 bases from V and 6 from J; bases not matched to a gene: 3. The CDR3 DNA sequence: TGTGCCAGCTCGGACAGGGTTGCCGGGGAGCTGTTTTTT. It yields the protein CASSDRVAGELFF. The full variable domain, with the rest looked up from reference TRBV18 and TRBJ2-2, is NAGVMQNPRHLVRRRGQEARLRCSPMKGHSHVYWYRQLPEEGLKFMVYLQKENIIDESGMPKERFSAEFPKEGPSILRIQQVVRGDSAAYFCASSDRVAGELFFGEGSRLTVL.

This clone was observed a single time. The chain links TRBV2 to TRBJ2-5; D is tentatively TRBD1 or TRBD2 (5 bases each). The CDR3 consists of 15 residues. V lost 4 bases and J 0 bases, leaving 12 bases between the germline ends. Per germline, CDR1 SNHLY and CDR2 FYNNEI. CDR3 sequence reads: CASSARDPYQETQYF. The CDR3 nucleotides read TGTGCCAGCAGTGCCAGGGACCCGTACCAAGAGACCCAGTACTTC.

V gene TRBV28 combines with J gene TRBJ1-4; D unclear. Trimming removed 5 bases from V and 8 bases from J, with 18 bases in between. This CDR3 has 15 residues. CDR1 is MDHEN and CDR2 is SYDVKM in the germline V gene. The CDR3 protein is CASSPSPTIREKLFF. CDR3 nucleotides: TGTGCCAGCAGTCCCTCCCCTACGATTAGAGAAAAACTGTTTTTT. The full variable domain, in which reference TRBV28 and TRBJ1-4 provide the parts outside the CDR3, is DVKVTQSSRYLVKRTGEKVFLECVQDMDHENMFWYRQDPGLGLRLIYFSYDVKMKEKGDIPEGYSVSREKKERFSLILESASTNQTSMYLCASSPSPTIREKLFFGSGTQLSVL.

V and J are TRBV7-2 and TRBJ1-4, with a tentative D call TRBD1 (6 bases). The V end lost 5 bases, the J end lost 7 bases, and 11 bases lay between the germline ends. The CDR3 spans 13 residues. The V gene's germline CDR1 is SGHTA and CDR2 FQGNSA. The CDR3 sequence: CASSRAGVEKLFF. CDR3 nucleotide sequence: TGTGCCAGCAGCCGGGCAGGGGTTGAAAAACTGTTTTTT.

Comments on this clone: The sample holds other DNA sequences that translate to the same CDR3. V is TRBV6-5 and J is TRBJ2-2; D perhaps matches TRBD2 (6 bases). The CDR3 contains 15 residues. V lost 0 bases to trimming and J lost 5 bases, with 10 bases between them. Germline loops: CDR1 MNHEY, CDR2 SVGAGI. CDR3 protein: CASSYSWGGTGELFF. Written as DNA, the CDR3 is TGTGCCAGCAGTTACTCGTGGGGAGGTACCGGGGAGCTGTTTTTT.